This T cell receptor (beta chain) was identified during a study of Ad26.COV2.S vaccination and SARS-CoV-2 variants. For the study at large: Among those in the COV1001 Ad26.COV2.S trial arm was the donor. Intramuscular Ad26.COV2.S doses were given once or twice, 56 days apart.

The CDR3 is 15 amino acids. The germline gives CDR1 SEHNR, CDR2 FQNEAQ (reference sequence). V was pared by 5 bases and J by 7 bases, with 15 bases between. Documented treatment: some 20 received Ad26.COV2.S at low or high dose, single or two shots; 5 received placebo; per-sample allocation not given. Collection of samples fell on day 63 after the first vaccine or placebo injection. This vaccine is an Ad26 vector that expresses the Wuhan-strain SARS-CoV-2 spike. The assay was immunoSEQ multiplex PCR, and TCRdb's table has in-frame clones only and misses some. Among over 350,000 clones listed, approximately 91% were seen once.

Source: peripheral blood, taken in a trial of Ad26.COV2.S vaccine versus placebo. The clonotype was recovered from a person between 18 and 65 years old who received the Ad26.COV2.S COVID-19 vaccine or a placebo. The chain links TRBV7-9 to TRBJ1-6; possibly TRBD1 for D (5 bases). CDR3 DNA: TGTGCCAGCAGCCGCCCCGGGACCGAAAATTCACCCCTCCACTTT. Translation gives CASSRPGTENSPLHF.